The table lists the clone carrying this T cell receptor (beta chain) with a few counts. This record belongs to a study of T-cell reconstitution after alpha-beta-depleted transplantation in children. The V and J ends lost 5 bases and 1 base, in that order; junction bases with no gene match: 5. The CDR3 runs 16 residues. Unique molecular identifiers were incorporated when the TCRbeta library was constructed. TCRdb used MiXCR to reprocess the PCR reads, holding one entry per CDR3 protein. The sample lists some 500,000 distinct CDR3 sequences, 18% occurring once. This specimen consisted of PBMCs from the stem cell graft donor, obtained from the stem cell graft. This TCR was sampled from a human donor who donated a stem cell graft to a child with acute lymphoblastic leukemia. V usage is TRBV12-3 or TRBV12-4 and J usage is TRBJ1-1; 12 bases map to TRBD1. CDR3 loop: CASSIPGQGANTEAFF. CDR3 nucleotides: TGTGCCAGCAGTATACCGGGACAGGGGGCGAACACTGAAGCTTTCTTT.